The 32 T cell receptor beta chains in this list originate from one sample, sequenced in a study of cytomegalovirus exposure and HLA in healthy donors. 13 Jbeta primers and 60 Vbeta primers were used for the PCR. TCRdb's table, derived via immunoSEQ multiplex PCR, lists solely in-frame clones and lacks some. The sample has 70,000 to 100,000 clones; 80% are singletons. The sequencing input was PBMCs. These receptors were obtained from a man aged 18 to 29 in good health and CMV-seronegative.

The genes are TRBV7-9 and TRBJ2-1; 7 bases align to TRBD1. Germline trimming cut 5 bases from V and 0 bases from J; bases unmatched to any gene: 10. Germline V gene data show CDR1 as SEHNR and CDR2 as FQNEAQ (reference sequence). The CDR3 runs 17 residues. This CDR3 is CASSPSGQATSYNEQFF. As DNA, the CDR3 is TGTGCCAGCAGCCCTAGTGGACAGGCGACCTCCTACAATGAGCAGTTCTTC.

The chain joins TRBV4-1 to TRBJ2-7; TRBD1 matches at 7 bases. This CDR3 has 14 residues. Germline V gene sequence: CDR1 MGHRA, CDR2 YSYEKL. With V trimmed by 6 bases and J by 0 bases, 5 bases remained unmatched. CDR3 sequence: CASSVTGISYEQYF. CDR3 bases: TGCGCCAGCAGTGTGACAGGGATCTCCTACGAGCAGTACTTC.

The rearrangement links TRBV12-5 to TRBJ2-5; 8 bases map to TRBD1. The germline V gene encodes CDR1 LGHNT and CDR2 FRNRAP. Trimming took 5 bases from V and 5 from J; bases not matched to a gene: 10. The CDR3 is 15 amino acids. CDR3 coding DNA: TGTGCTAGTGGTGCGGACAGGGATGTGGGGGAGACCCAGTACTTC. Protein sequence: CASGADRDVGETQYF.

The chain couples TRBV9 to TRBJ2-7; 8 nucleotides line up with TRBD2. Germline lookup yields CDR1 SGDLS and CDR2 YYNGEE. The CDR3 is made up of 15 amino acids. The trim removed 0 bases at V and 2 bases at J, leaving 4 bases unmatched. This CDR3 reads CASSVEVAGPYEQYF. CDR3 DNA: TGTGCCAGCAGCGTAGAGGTAGCGGGGCCCTACGAGCAGTACTTC.

The V call is TRBV13, the J call TRBJ1-5, with 7 bases lining up with TRBD1. The V segment lost 2 bases and the J segment 4 bases; nucleotides outside the gene matches: 2. In germline, CDR1 is PRHDT, CDR2 FYEKMQ (reference sequence). CDR3 length equals 14 residues. CDR3 nucleotides: TGTGCCAGCAGCTTATGGGGACAGAATCAGCCCCAGCATTTT. It codes for CASSLWGQNQPQHF.

Remarks on this clone: One junction end does not reproduce the germline sequence, and a read error may be involved. This specimen includes other DNA sequences encoding the same CDR3. The chain has TRBV7-9 and TRBJ2-2; possibly TRBD2 for D (5 bases). There are 12 residues in the CDR3. Germline CDR1 and CDR2: SEHNR and FQNEAQ (reference sequence). The CDR3 region is CASSFSPGELFF. The CDR3 coding sequence is TGTGCCAGCAGCTTTAGCCCCGGGGAGCTGTTCTTT.

V usage is TRBV30 and J usage is TRBJ1-2; D is unresolved. Per germline, CDR1 GTSNPN and CDR2 SVGIG (reference sequence). CDR3 size: 11 residues. Trimming shortened V by 5 bases and J by 4 bases, and 8 bases separated the two germline ends. CDR3 sequence (DNA): TGTGCCTGGGCGGGGATCTATGGCTACACCTTC. This gives the protein CAWAGIYGYTF.

This chain connects TRBV6-1 to TRBJ2-7, with TRBD2 matching over 7 bases. This CDR3 is 12 amino acids long. Germline V CDR1 and CDR2: MNHNS, SASEGT. Trimming took 3 bases from V and 9 from J; bases not matched to a gene: 5. CDR3 bases: TGTGCCAGCAGTGAGCGGGGGTTTGGGCAGTACTTC. Its translation is CASSERGFGQYF.

J is TRBJ1-2 and V is TRBV11-1; D is unresolved. The CDR3 is 13 amino acids. V was shortened by 1 base and J by 2 bases, with 5 bases between the two germline ends. Per germline, CDR1 SGHAT and CDR2 FQDESV (reference sequence). For the CDR3, the DNA is TGTGCCAGCAGCTTAGAAACAAACTATGGCTACACCTTC. This sequence encodes CASSLETNYGYTF.

This chain uses TRBV5-1 with TRBJ2-1, with D possibly being TRBD2 (7 bases). This CDR3 spans 16 amino acids. The germline V gene encodes CDR1 SGHRS and CDR2 YFSETQ. The V gene lost 4 bases and the J gene lost 2 bases, with 16 bases spanning the gap. In DNA form, the CDR3 reads TGCGCCAGCAGCCTTGAGGGGGGGGGCCCCTACAATGAGCAGTTCTTC. This gives the protein CASSLEGGGPYNEQFF.

V usage is TRBV5-1 and J usage is TRBJ1-2; 7 nucleotides match TRBD1. V was pared by 1 base and J by 4 bases, with 7 bases of the junction left unmatched. Germline CDR1 and CDR2: SGHRS and YFSETQ. The CDR3 is 15 amino acids. The CDR3 DNA follows: TGCGCCAGCAGCTTGTTCAGGGGGATACCCTATGGCTACACCTTC. Encoded protein: CASSLFRGIPYGYTF. The full variable domain, in which reference TRBV5-1 and TRBJ1-2 provide the parts outside the CDR3, is KAGVTQTPRYLIKTRGQQVTLSCSPISGHRSVSWYQQTPGQGLQFLFEYFSETQRNKGNFPGRFSGRQFSNSRSEMNVSTLELGDSALYLCASSLFRGIPYGYTFGSGTRLTVV.

The chain joins TRBV6-5 to TRBJ1-1; 12 bases line up with TRBD1. The CDR3 contains 13 residues. Per germline, CDR1 MNHEY and CDR2 SVGAGI. J was trimmed by 2 bases and V by 8 bases; bases with no gene match: 0. The CDR3: CASGTGGNTEAFF. DNA of the CDR3: TGTGCCAGCGGGACAGGGGGCAACACTGAAGCTTTCTTT.

The chain joins TRBV5-1 to TRBJ2-5, with TRBD2 matching 12 bases. The germline V gene encodes CDR1 SGHRS and CDR2 YFSETQ. After removal of 2 bases from V and 3 bases from J, the junction contained 2 bases not matched to a gene. The CDR3 loop spans 15 amino acids. The CDR3 nucleotides are TGCGCCAGCAGCTTTCCTAGCGGGGGGGAAGAGACCCAGTACTTC. Translated, it gives CASSFPSGGEETQYF.

The gene calls are TRBV27 and TRBJ1-5; TRBD1 agrees at 9 bases. CDR3 length equals 18 residues. Losses at the gene ends were 6 bases for V and 0 bases for J; bases not matched to a gene: 12. Germline CDR1 reads MNHEY; CDR2 reads SMNVEV (reference sequence). The CDR3 nucleotides are TGTGCCAGCAGCCCAACGGGACAGGGAATGTATAGCAATCAGCCCCAGCATTTT. It encodes CASSPTGQGMYSNQPQHF.

This chain connects TRBV7-9 to TRBJ2-5; 7 bases map to TRBD1. The CDR3 totals 14 residues. CDR1 is SEHNR and CDR2 is FQNEAQ in the germline V gene (reference sequence). With V trimmed by 4 bases and J by 1 base, 3 bases remained unmatched. CDR3 residues: CASSSDRTQETQYF. CDR3 in DNA: TGTGCCAGCAGCTCGGACAGGACCCAAGAGACCCAGTACTTC. The full variable domain, its missing parts supplied by reference TRBV7-9 and TRBJ2-5, is DTGVSQNPRHKITKRGQNVTFRCDPISEHNRLYWYRQTLGQGPEFLTYFQNEAQLEKSRLLSDRFSAERPKGSFSTLEIQRTEQGDSAMYLCASSSDRTQETQYFGPGTRLLVL.

The rearrangement links TRBV9 to TRBJ1-3; perhaps TRBD1 as D (6 bases). The V gene's germline CDR1 is SGDLS and CDR2 YYNGEE. V was shortened by 1 base and J by 7 bases, with 18 bases between the two germline ends. The CDR3 totals 16 residues. The CDR3 nucleotides read TGTGCCAGCAGCGTAACCCCGGGCTCTGGGGGCAACACCATATATTTT. Protein product: CASSVTPGSGGNTIYF.

This chain links TRBV2 with TRBJ2-7, with D perhaps matching TRBD1 (6 bases). V shed 5 bases and J shed 7 bases, with 15 bases lying between them. Germline CDR1 SNHLY, CDR2 FYNNEI. This CDR3 contains 13 residues. This CDR3 is CASSPQMGTEQYF. In DNA form, the CDR3 reads TGTGCCAGCAGTCCCCAGATGGGGACAGAGCAGTACTTC. Complete variable domain (other parts from reference TRBV2 and TRBJ2-7): EPEVTQTPSHQVTQMGQEVILRCVPISNHLYFYWYRQILGQKVEFLVSFYNNEISEKSEIFDDQFSVERPDGSNFTLKIRSTKLEDSAMYFCASSPQMGTEQYFGPGTRLTVT.

This chain uses TRBV5-1 with TRBJ2-5, with 9 bases fitting TRBD1. The DNA end lines up better with TRBJ2-7; the J call may be wrong. Germline CDR1 SGHRS, CDR2 YFSETQ. This CDR3 spans 17 amino acids. The CDR3 reads CASSLARRQGVGYEQYF. Written as DNA, the CDR3 is TGCGCCAGCAGCTTGGCTCGTCGACAGGGGGTAGGGTACGAGCAGTACTTC.

The V call is TRBV19, the J call TRBJ1-2; D possibly corresponds to TRBD1 (6 bases). The CDR3 length is 15 residues. Looked up from germline, CDR1 is LNHDA and CDR2 is SQIVND (reference sequence). V was cut by 4 bases and J by 4 bases, with 16 bases left in between. The CDR3 bases are TGTGCCAGTAGTACCCCTCGGACAGTTTCCTATGGCTACACCTTC. This codes for CASSTPRTVSYGYTF.

The rearrangement uses TRBV19 and TRBJ1-1; D remains unclear. This CDR3 has 14 amino acids. Germline V gene data show CDR1 as LNHDA and CDR2 as SQIVND (reference sequence). V lost 6 bases, J lost 1 base, and 12 bases lay in between. CDR3 sequence: CASSHGEGNTEAFF. In DNA, the CDR3 is TGTGCCAGTAGCCACGGTGAGGGGAACACTGAAGCTTTCTTT.

This chain connects TRBV5-1 to TRBJ2-2, with a weak D call TRBD1 (6 bases). V was trimmed by 4 bases and J by 0 bases, leaving 16 bases between them. Per germline, CDR1 SGHRS and CDR2 YFSETQ. CDR3 length equals 17 residues. CDR3 in DNA: TGCGCCAGCAGCCTGGCCTCCGGGACAACGAACACCGGGGAGCTGTTTTTT. Its translation: CASSLASGTTNTGELFF. Supplemented by reference TRBV5-1 and TRBJ2-2, the full variable domain reads KAGVTQTPRYLIKTRGQQVTLSCSPISGHRSVSWYQQTPGQGLQFLFEYFSETQRNKGNFPGRFSGRQFSNSRSEMNVSTLELGDSALYLCASSLASGTTNTGELFFGEGSRLTVL.

This clone occurred once. The chain carries TRBV30 and TRBJ1-2; D is ambiguous. This CDR3 contains 12 residues. Germline V gene sequence: CDR1 GTSNPN, CDR2 SVGIG (reference sequence). The ends were cut back, 0 bases at V and 4 bases at J, with 6 bases in the middle. CDR3 DNA: TGTGCCTGGAGTGTACACCCCTATGGCTACACCTTC. It is translated as CAWSVHPYGYTF.

This clone has only a few counts. V is TRBV5-6 and J is TRBJ2-7; a possible D gene is TRBD1 (5 bases). From germline, CDR1 is SGHDT and CDR2 YYEEEE. CDR3 size: 13 residues. Trimming pared 4 bases from V and 3 bases from J, leaving 11 bases between. In DNA, the CDR3 is TGTGCCAGCAGCACGGACATCTACTACGAGCAGTACTTC. It yields the protein CASSTDIYYEQYF.

In its sample, this clone was seen a few times. The junction shows a germline mismatch at one end, possibly a read error. The CDR3 DNA reads TGTGCCAGCAGCGCCCAGAGGCAGGAATTGAAAAGGGGGGGTTTT. Translated: CASSAQRQELKRGGF. The chain employs TRBV2 and TRBJ1-4, with D tentatively TRBD1 (6 bases). Germline CDR1 is SNHLY and CDR2 is FYNNEI. The CDR3 contains 15 residues.

V usage is TRBV7-8 and J usage is TRBJ1-1; the D gene is possibly TRBD1 (5 bases). The CDR3 contains 16 residues. V dropped 1 base and J dropped 1 base, with 13 bases sitting between them. Germline V CDR1 and CDR2: SGHVS, FQNEAQ. The chain's CDR3 is CASSLEVGRWNTEAFF. The CDR3 nucleotides read TGTGCCAGCAGCTTAGAGGTGGGGCGGTGGAACACTGAAGCTTTCTTT.

The chain is built from TRBV5-1 and TRBJ2-3; the match to TRBD2 covers 12 bases. Trimming at V came to 2 bases and at J to 0 bases, leaving 4 bases not matched to a gene. The CDR3 spans 17 residues. CDR1 SGHRS and CDR2 YFSETQ come from the germline V gene. CDR3 DNA: TGCGCCAGCAGCTTACGGACTAGCGGGACTAGCACAGATACGCAGTATTTT. The encoded protein is CASSLRTSGTSTDTQYF.

This clone was seen a single time. One end of the junction does not line up with germline, which may come from a read error. The chain combines TRBV7-9 with TRBJ1-2, with D hard to call. Germline loops: CDR1 SEHNR, CDR2 FQNEAQ (reference sequence). The CDR3 consists of 16 residues. Here the CDR3 reads CSSSRAGWNGNYGYTF. The CDR3, as DNA: TGTTCCAGCAGCCGGGCGGGGTGGAACGGGAACTATGGCTACACCTTC.

The chain has TRBV10-1 and TRBJ1-1; D might be TRBD1 (6 bases). CDR3 length equals 14 residues. Germline CDR1 is WNHNN and CDR2 is SYGVQD (reference sequence). V gave up 5 bases and J gave up 1 base, with 11 bases separating them. The chain's CDR3 is CASSWGHSNTEAFF. CDR3 bases: TGCGCCAGCAGTTGGGGACACTCGAACACTGAAGCTTTCTTT.

Here the CDR3 reads CASSEGLAGAPADTQYF. CDR3 nucleotides: TGTGCCAGCAGTGAGGGACTAGCGGGGGCCCCCGCAGATACGCAGTATTTT. The chain has TRBV2 and TRBJ2-3, with TRBD2 matching 14 bases. Germline CDR1 SNHLY, CDR2 FYNNEI. CDR3 length: 17 residues. After removal of 3 bases from V and 4 bases from J, the junction contained 6 bases not matched to a gene.

The J gene is TRBJ1-6, the V gene TRBV6-1; 7 bases fit TRBD1. From germline, CDR1 is MNHNS and CDR2 SASEGT. Unmatched junction bases numbered 6, after V lost 7 bases and J lost 6 bases. The CDR3 spans 14 residues. CDR3 residues: CASTSGTANSPLHF. The CDR3 DNA reads TGTGCCAGCACGTCCGGGACAGCTAATTCACCCCTCCACTTT.

V usage is TRBV19 and J usage is TRBJ2-3; no reliable D call. The CDR3 runs 15 residues. The V gene's germline CDR1 is LNHDA and CDR2 SQIVND (reference sequence). Trimming took off 2 bases at V and 2 bases at J, with 11 bases between the two ends. The chain's CDR3 is CASSILRVDTDTQYF. The CDR3 DNA reads TGTGCCAGTAGTATACTCCGGGTAGACACAGATACGCAGTATTTT.

The chain uses TRBV5-5 and TRBJ1-1, with TRBD1 matching 7 bases. Germline values: CDR1 SGHKS, CDR2 YYEKEE (reference sequence). J lost 4 bases, V lost 2 bases, and 5 bases had no gene match. The CDR3 runs to 14 residues. CDR3 loop: CASSFVRGVTEAFF. In DNA, the CDR3 is TGTGCCAGCAGCTTTGTCAGGGGGGTCACTGAAGCTTTCTTT. Full variable domain (missing parts from reference TRBV5-5 and TRBJ1-1): DAGVTQSPTHLIKTRGQQVTLRCSPISGHKSVSWYQQVLGQGPQFIFQYYEKEERGRGNFPDRFSARQFPNYSSELNVNALLLGDSALYLCASSFVRGVTEAFFGQGTRLTVV.